These 32 T cell receptor beta chains were all obtained from the same sample, sequenced in a study of low-dose radiotherapy and immunotherapy resistance in tumors. Primers targeting TRAV and TRBV primed first-strand cDNA, covering alpha and beta chains. It was with a constant-region primer and a V-primer adapter that TCRs were amplified over approximately 18 PCR cycles. TCRdb recomputed calls from the reads with MiXCR, one row per CDR3 protein. The table lists 16,000 or so distinct CDR3 sequences, over 65% of them singletons. The receptors were gathered from a human donor with advanced metastatic prostate, ovarian, gallbladder or colorectal cancer (not recorded which). This table probably holds off-target reads from a library built for another chain.

This sequence joins TRBV10-3 and TRBJ2-7; 10 bases match TRBD2. From germline, CDR1 is ENHRY and CDR2 SYGVKD. V lost 11 bases to trimming and J lost 2 bases; unmatched junction nucleotides: 6. The CDR3 covers 13 residues. CDR3 nucleotide sequence: TGTGCCGTAGGACTAGCGGCCCCCTACGAGCAGTACTTC. Translation gives CAVGLAAPYEQYF.

The chain links TRBV5-1 to TRBJ2-1, with a tentative D call TRBD1 (5 bases). The CDR3 consists of 15 residues. CDR1 and CDR2 from the germline V gene are SGHRS and YFSETQ. The ends were cut back, 0 bases at V and 10 bases at J, with 17 bases in the middle. This CDR3 reads CASSLGALGVDEQFF. The CDR3 region has the DNA TGCGCCAGCAGCTTGGGGGCGTTAGGGGTGGACGAGCAGTTCTTC.

This clonotype was found once. The chain carries TRBV10-3 and TRBJ1-2, with 9 bases that match TRBD1. The CDR3 runs 13 residues. The J segment lost 4 bases and the V segment lost 7 bases, leaving 4 bases of the junction unmatched. Germline assignment: CDR1 ENHRY and CDR2 SYGVKD. CDR3 DNA: TGTGCCATCACTACAGGGGGCGCCTATGGCTACACCTTC. Its protein product is CAITTGGAYGYTF.

V gene TRBV29-1 combines with J gene TRBJ2-5; TRBD2 might be the D (6 bases). CDR1 is SQVTM, CDR2 ANQGSEA, per germline. Trimming took 4 bases from V and 5 from J, leaving 14 bases between them. The CDR3 extends over 13 amino acids. This chain's CDR3 is CSVVLPAGETQYF. The CDR3 bases are TGCAGCGTTGTTCTGCCCGCGGGGGAGACCCAGTACTTC.

This clonotype was detected only a few times. This chain joins TRBV2 and TRBJ2-1, with 8 bases fitting TRBD2. With 4 bases clipped from V and 4 bases from J, the junction kept 9 bases outside the gene matches. CDR1 SNHLY and CDR2 FYNNEI come from the germline V gene. This CDR3 spans 16 amino acids. This CDR3 is CASSGSGSSVYNEQFF. In DNA form, the CDR3 reads TGTGCCAGCAGTGGGAGCGGGAGTTCGGTGTACAATGAGCAGTTCTTC.

The chain links TRBV7-2 to TRBJ1-2, with TRBD1 as a possible D gene (5 bases). CDR1 and CDR2 from the germline V gene are SGHTA and FQGNSA. V lost 4 bases, J lost 2 bases, and 11 bases lay in between. CDR3 size: 14 residues. CDR3 coding DNA: TGTGCCAGCAGCTCTTGGGACGTAAACTATGGCTACACCTTC. It codes for CASSSWDVNYGYTF.

The rearrangement uses TRBV29-1 and TRBJ2-1, with 13 positions matching TRBD2. The germline V gene has CDR1 SQVTM and CDR2 ANQGSEA. The CDR3 contains 16 residues. After removal of 4 bases from V and 6 bases from J, the junction contained 9 bases not matched to a gene. CDR3 region: CSVGSPGTSGANEQFF. The CDR3, as DNA: TGCAGCGTTGGCTCCCCCGGGACTAGCGGGGCCAATGAGCAGTTCTTC.

The chain uses TRBV6-8 and TRBJ2-1, with 10 nucleotides matching TRBD1. V lost 6 bases to trimming and J lost 6 bases; unmatched junction nucleotides: 5. The germline V gene encodes CDR1 MNHGY and CDR2 SAAAGT. The CDR3 runs 14 residues. In nucleotides, the CDR3 is TGTGCCAGCAGCCCGGGACAGGGGATCAATGAGCAGTTCTTC. Amino acids: CASSPGQGINEQFF.

This clonotype has a handful of counts. J is TRBJ2-7 and V is TRBV9; 8 nucleotides agree with TRBD1. CDR1 SGDLS and CDR2 YYNGEE come from the germline V gene. The CDR3 length is 17 residues. Trimming cost V 0 bases and J 2 bases; bases outside gene matches: 10. In DNA, the CDR3 is TGTGCCAGCAGCGTAGCCCCCACAGACAGGGGCCCCTACGAGCAGTACTTC. Translated: CASSVAPTDRGPYEQYF.

This clonotype has a single count. This chain joins TRBV6-2 or TRBV6-3 and TRBJ1-1, with D possibly TRBD1 on 5 matching bases. The germline V gene has CDR1 MNHEY and CDR2 SVGEGT. This CDR3 contains 15 residues. V was trimmed by 2 bases and J by 2 bases, leaving 12 bases between them. The CDR3 here is CASSYRRQLNTEAFF. The CDR3 DNA reads as TGTGCCAGCAGTTACAGGAGACAGCTAAACACTGAAGCTTTCTTT.

The gene calls are TRBV3-1 and TRBJ1-2; TRBD1 matches at 7 bases. Germline values: CDR1 LGHDT, CDR2 YNNKEL (reference sequence). J gave up 8 bases and V 4 bases, and 7 bases lay outside the gene matches. The CDR3 contains 13 residues. As DNA, the CDR3 is TGTGCCAGCAGCCTAAGAACAGGGGACGGCTACACCTTC. Its protein product is CASSLRTGDGYTF.

The chain uses TRBV29-1 and TRBJ2-3; D is undetermined. In germline, CDR1 is SQVTM, CDR2 ANQGSEA. V was trimmed by 8 bases and J by 1 base, leaving 16 bases between them. The CDR3 is made up of 14 amino acids. CDR3 sequence: CSLTWGPGTDTQYF. In DNA, the CDR3 is TGCAGCCTGACTTGGGGTCCCGGCACAGATACGCAGTATTTT.

This chain joins TRBV20-1 and TRBJ1-1; D is undetermined. There are 14 residues in the CDR3. V lost 0 bases to trimming and J lost 8 bases, with 16 bases between them. The germline gives CDR1 DFQATT, CDR2 SNEGSKA (reference sequence). CDR3 sequence: CSARDHRRLGEAFF. The CDR3 nucleotides read TGCAGTGCTAGAGATCATCGCAGGCTAGGGGAAGCTTTCTTT.

This chain links TRBV7-9 with TRBJ1-2; D unclear. V lost 0 bases and J lost 7, with 12 bases in between. The CDR3 loop spans 14 amino acids. Per the germline V gene, CDR1 is SEHNR and CDR2 is FQNEAQ (reference sequence). The CDR3 loop reads CASSLASGSGGYTF. The CDR3 nucleotides are TGTGCCAGCAGCTTAGCTTCGGGTTCGGGTGGCTACACCTTC.

The chain uses TRBV5-4 and TRBJ1-4; D is perhaps TRBD1 (5 bases). Germline V gives CDR1 SGHNT, CDR2 YYREEE (reference sequence). Between the trimmed V and J ends, which lost 6 bases and 6 bases, there was a span of 15 bases. CDR3 size: 14 residues. The CDR3: CASNKGDSDEKLFF. The DNA of the CDR3 is TGTGCCAGCAACAAAGGGGATTCAGATGAAAAACTGTTTTTT.

This chain connects TRBV7-2 to TRBJ1-5, with a tentative D call TRBD1 (5 bases). Trimming shortened V by 5 bases and J by 0 bases, and 8 bases separated the two germline ends. This CDR3 is built from 14 residues. The germline V gene encodes CDR1 SGHTA and CDR2 FQGNSA. The CDR3 here is CASSRQSSNQPQHF. CDR3 in DNA: TGTGCCAGCAGCAGACAGAGTAGCAATCAGCCCCAGCATTTT.

The CDR3 coding sequence is TGTGCCAGCTCACCACGGGGGACCGGCACTACTGTGAACACTGAAGCTTTCTTT. It codes for CASSPRGTGTTVNTEAFF. The chain combines TRBV18 with TRBJ1-1, with a weak D call TRBD1 (5 bases). This CDR3 has 18 residues. The ends were cut back, 1 base at V and 0 bases at J, with 18 bases in the middle. The germline V gene encodes CDR1 KGHSH and CDR2 LQKENI.

This rearrangement joins TRBV5-1 to TRBJ2-5; 9 nucleotides line up with TRBD2. V lost 1 base to trimming and J lost 5 bases; unmatched junction nucleotides: 9. Germline lookup yields CDR1 SGHRS and CDR2 YFSETQ. The CDR3 extends over 16 amino acids. CDR3 amino acids: CASSLSPSGKGETQYF. DNA of the CDR3: TGCGCCAGCAGCTTGTCTCCTAGCGGGAAAGGGGAGACCCAGTACTTC.

The rearrangement joins TRBV7-3 to TRBJ2-1; TRBD2 is a possible D gene (5 bases). This CDR3 has 12 amino acids. Germline assignment: CDR1 SGHTA and CDR2 FQGTGA. The germline V and J ends were trimmed by 7 bases and 4 bases, with 8 bases remaining between them. CDR3 coding DNA: TGTGCCAGCAACGGGAATTACAATGAGCAGTTCTTC. Translation gives CASNGNYNEQFF.

V gene TRBV27 combines with J gene TRBJ1-4; 7 bases line up with TRBD1. CDR1 and CDR2 from the germline V gene are MNHEY and SMNVEV (reference sequence). The CDR3 extends over 15 amino acids. V lost 6 bases, J lost 7 bases, and 11 bases stayed unmatched. The CDR3 nucleotides read TGTGCCAGCAGACCAGACAGGGCGGGGGGTGAAAAACTGTTTTTT. Translation gives CASRPDRAGGEKLFF.

This clonotype has only one observation. The rearrangement links TRBV6-1 to TRBJ1-2; 7 nucleotides match TRBD1. From germline, CDR1 is MNHNS and CDR2 SASEGT. This CDR3 is 14 amino acids long. The J segment lost 4 bases and the V segment lost 4 bases, leaving 6 bases of the junction unmatched. The CDR3 DNA follows: TGTGCCAGCAGTGCGCAGGGACAGCTCTATGGCTACACCTTC. Residues: CASSAQGQLYGYTF.

Here the CDR3 reads CASSPTYNEQFF. The DNA for the CDR3 is TGTGCCAGCTCACCTACCTACAATGAGCAGTTCTTC. The gene calls are TRBV18 and TRBJ2-1; D is uncertain. Germline lookup yields CDR1 KGHSH and CDR2 LQKENI. This CDR3 region has 12 residues. V lost 3 bases and J lost 2, with 2 bases in between.

This chain joins TRBV19 and TRBJ2-5; D is unclear. Germline V gene sequence: CDR1 LNHDA, CDR2 SQIVND (reference sequence). The CDR3 loop spans 12 amino acids. Trimming removed 8 bases from V and 7 bases from J, with 14 bases in between. Written as DNA, the CDR3 is TGTGCCAGTGGCCAGAGGTGGGGGACCCAGTACTTC. It is translated as CASGQRWGTQYF.

The chain is built from TRBV23-1 and TRBJ1-5; 9 bases line up with TRBD1. TRBV23-1 is marked as an open reading frame, function uncertain. The CDR3 contains 18 residues. The junction had 9 bases not matched to a gene; V was cut back by 0 bases and J by 3 bases. The CDR3 region has the DNA TGCGCCAGCAGTCAATCCGTTCCGGGACAGGGAGTCAATCAGCCCCAGCATTTT. This sequence encodes CASSQSVPGQGVNQPQHF.

The J gene is TRBJ2-1, the V gene TRBV13; the match to TRBD2 covers 9 bases. CDR3 length: 17 amino acids. The germline gives CDR1 PRHDT, CDR2 FYEKMQ (reference sequence). J gave up 6 bases and V 3 bases, and 12 bases lay outside the gene matches. The DNA of the CDR3 is TGTGCCAGCAGCTTCCCTGCCGGGACTAGCACCGTCAATGAGCAGTTCTTC. This sequence encodes CASSFPAGTSTVNEQFF.

The chain combines TRBV6-6 with TRBJ1-5, with D tentatively TRBD1 (5 bases). Trimming took off 5 bases at V and 8 bases at J, with 13 bases between the two ends. Germline V lookup: CDR1 MNHNY, CDR2 SVGAGI (reference sequence). The CDR3 sequence is 13 residues long. The CDR3 bases are TGTGCCAGCAGTCTTCTCAGGGTAGAGCCCCAGCATTTT. This translates into CASSLLRVEPQHF.

V usage is TRBV5-1 and J usage is TRBJ2-1; 10 nucleotides line up with TRBD2. This CDR3 contains 16 residues. Germline V gives CDR1 SGHRS, CDR2 YFSETQ. V was clipped by 3 bases and J by 5 bases; unmatched bases: 8. The CDR3 sequence: CASSSTGTSVNNEQFF. CDR3 sequence (DNA): TGCGCCAGCAGCTCGACCGGGACTAGCGTGAACAATGAGCAGTTCTTC.

This chain joins TRBV30 and TRBJ2-1; D call uncertain. Germline-derived CDR1 and CDR2 are GTSNPN and SVGIG (reference sequence). The CDR3 sequence is 12 residues long. The V and J ends lost 2 bases and 8 bases respectively, with 10 bases between them. The CDR3 nucleotides are TGTGCCTGGAGTCTAGGGCCGGATGAGCAGTTCTTC. This encodes CAWSLGPDEQFF.

This clonotype appeared a few times. The rearrangement joins TRBV7-2 to TRBJ1-3; D call uncertain. The CDR3 has 17 amino acids. Trimming shortened V by 1 base and J by 1 base, and 14 bases separated the two germline ends. Per germline, CDR1 SGHTA and CDR2 FQGNSA. The CDR3 spells CASSLGSSSLSGNTIYF. Here the CDR3 DNA reads TGTGCCAGCAGCTTAGGTAGCAGTTCTCTATCTGGAAACACCATATATTTT.

The chain links TRBV15 to TRBJ2-7; D is perhaps TRBD2 (5 bases). Trimming stripped 1 base from V and 0 bases from J, with 7 bases between. Germline CDR1 and CDR2: LNHNV and YYDKDF (reference sequence). The CDR3 has 14 amino acids. The CDR3 here is CATSRGGSSYEQYF. CDR3 coding DNA: TGTGCCACCAGCAGAGGAGGGAGCTCCTACGAGCAGTACTTC. Looking up the rest from reference TRBV15 and TRBJ2-7 gives the full variable domain: DAMVIQNPRYQVTQFGKPVTLSCSQTLNHNVMYWYQQKSSQAPKLLFHYYDKDFNNEADTPDNFQSRRPNTSFCFLDIRSPGLGDTAMYLCATSRGGSSYEQYFGPGTRLTVT.

J is TRBJ1-3 and V is TRBV6-6; unclear D gene. V was clipped by 6 bases and J by 4 bases, with 16 bases between them. Germline V gives CDR1 MNHNY, CDR2 SVGAGI (reference sequence). The CDR3 loop spans 15 amino acids. The CDR3 loop is CASRNTNQQGNTIYF. The CDR3 DNA reads TGTGCCAGCAGAAACACGAACCAACAGGGAAACACCATATATTTT.

V and J are TRBV6-6 and TRBJ1-2, with D possibly TRBD1 on 5 matching bases. Trimming stripped 11 bases from V and 2 bases from J, with 15 bases between. Looked up from germline, CDR1 is MNHNY and CDR2 is SVGAGI (reference sequence). The CDR3 contains 13 residues. CDR3 loop: CAANPGVNYGYTF. CDR3 DNA: TGTGCCGCAAATCCGGGGGTAAACTATGGCTACACCTTC.